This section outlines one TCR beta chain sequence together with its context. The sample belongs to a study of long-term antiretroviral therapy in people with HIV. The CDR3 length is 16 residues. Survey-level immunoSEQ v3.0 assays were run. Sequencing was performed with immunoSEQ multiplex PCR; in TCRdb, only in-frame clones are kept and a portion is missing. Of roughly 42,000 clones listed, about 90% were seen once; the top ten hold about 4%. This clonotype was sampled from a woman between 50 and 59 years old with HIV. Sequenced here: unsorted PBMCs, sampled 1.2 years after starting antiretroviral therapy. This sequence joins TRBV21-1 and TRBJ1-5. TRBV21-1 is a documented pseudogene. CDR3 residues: CASSKSAGVRHQPQHF. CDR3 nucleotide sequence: TGTGCCAGCAGCAAATCGGCGGGAGTTAGGCATCAGCCCCAGCATTTT.